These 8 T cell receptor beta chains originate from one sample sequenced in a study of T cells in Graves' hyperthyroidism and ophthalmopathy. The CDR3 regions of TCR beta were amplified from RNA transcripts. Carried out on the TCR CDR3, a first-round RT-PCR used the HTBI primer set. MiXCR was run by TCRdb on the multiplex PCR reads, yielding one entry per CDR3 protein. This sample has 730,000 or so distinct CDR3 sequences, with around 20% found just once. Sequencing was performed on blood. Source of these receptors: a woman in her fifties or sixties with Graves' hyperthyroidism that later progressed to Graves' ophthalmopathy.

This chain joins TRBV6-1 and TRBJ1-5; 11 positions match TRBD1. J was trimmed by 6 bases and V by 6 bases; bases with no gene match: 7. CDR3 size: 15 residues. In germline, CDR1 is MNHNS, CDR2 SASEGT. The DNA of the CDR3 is TGTGCCAGCAGAGAGGACAGGGGGCCCCGTCAGCCCCAGCATTTT. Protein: CASREDRGPRQPQHF.

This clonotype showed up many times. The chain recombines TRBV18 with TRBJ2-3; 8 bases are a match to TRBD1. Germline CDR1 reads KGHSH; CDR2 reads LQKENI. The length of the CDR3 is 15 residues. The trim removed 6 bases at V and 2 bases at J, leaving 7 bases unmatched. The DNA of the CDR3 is TGTGCCAGCTCGTCCGACAGGGGCCTCACAGATACGCAGTATTTT. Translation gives CASSSDRGLTDTQYF. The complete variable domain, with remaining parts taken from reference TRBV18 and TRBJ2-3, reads NAGVMQNPRHLVRRRGQEARLRCSPMKGHSHVYWYRQLPEEGLKFMVYLQKENIIDESGMPKERFSAEFPKEGPSILRIQQVVRGDSAAYFCASSSDRGLTDTQYFGPGTRLTVL.

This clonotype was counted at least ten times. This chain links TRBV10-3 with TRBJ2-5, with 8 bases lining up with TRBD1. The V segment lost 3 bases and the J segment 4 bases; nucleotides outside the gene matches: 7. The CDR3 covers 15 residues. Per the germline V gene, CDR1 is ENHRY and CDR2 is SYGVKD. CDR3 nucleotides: TGTGCCATCAGTGACCCAACGGACAGGGCAGAGACCCAGTACTTC. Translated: CAISDPTDRAETQYF.

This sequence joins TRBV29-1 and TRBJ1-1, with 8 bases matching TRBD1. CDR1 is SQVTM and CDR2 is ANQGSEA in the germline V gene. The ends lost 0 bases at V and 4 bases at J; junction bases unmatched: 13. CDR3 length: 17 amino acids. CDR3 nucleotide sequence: TGCAGCGTTGAAGATCTGGGCAGGGGGCGCGTCGGCACTGAAGCTTTCTTT. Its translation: CSVEDLGRGRVGTEAFF.

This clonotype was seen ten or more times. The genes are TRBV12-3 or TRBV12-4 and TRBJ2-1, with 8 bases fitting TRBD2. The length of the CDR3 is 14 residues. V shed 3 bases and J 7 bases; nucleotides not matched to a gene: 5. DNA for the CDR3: TGTGCCAGCAGTTTCAGCGGGGGAAGAAATGAGCAGTTCTTC. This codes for CASSFSGGRNEQFF.

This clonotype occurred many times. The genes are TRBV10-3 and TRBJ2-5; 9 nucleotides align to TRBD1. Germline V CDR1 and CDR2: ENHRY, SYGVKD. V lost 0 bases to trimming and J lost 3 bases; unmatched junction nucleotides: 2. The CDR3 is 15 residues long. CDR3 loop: CAISESRTGEETQYF. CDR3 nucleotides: TGTGCCATCAGTGAGTCGAGGACAGGGGAAGAGACCCAGTACTTC.

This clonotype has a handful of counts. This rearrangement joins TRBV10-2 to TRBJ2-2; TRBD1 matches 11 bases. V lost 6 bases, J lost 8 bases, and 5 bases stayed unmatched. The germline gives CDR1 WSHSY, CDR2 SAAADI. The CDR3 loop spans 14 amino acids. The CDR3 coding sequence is TGCGCCAGCAGACCGGGACAGGGGGTTGGGGAGCTGTTTTTT. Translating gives CASRPGQGVGELFF.

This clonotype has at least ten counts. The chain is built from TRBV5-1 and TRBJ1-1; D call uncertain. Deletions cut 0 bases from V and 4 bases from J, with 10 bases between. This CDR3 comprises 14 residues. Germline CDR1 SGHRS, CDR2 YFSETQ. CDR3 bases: TGCGCCAGCAGCTTGGAGGGTATAGGCACTGAAGCTTTCTTT. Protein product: CASSLEGIGTEAFF.